A selection of T cell receptor beta chains follows, all from one sample in a study of blood T cell repertoires in COVID-19. Clones were read by immunoSEQ multiplex PCR, and TCRdb kept only the in-frame ones, dropping some. The sample carries around 200,000 clones, approximately 90% recorded once. Sequences were obtained from PBMCs or T cells enriched from blood (not recorded which). Receptors originate from a young man who had recovered from COVID-19. Each CDR3 is given with its conserved first and last residue. A D gene is named only where the DNA matches it firmly.

v_gene,j_gene,d_gene,CDR3aa
TRBV3-1/TRBV3-2,TRBJ2-5,TRBD2,CASTLAGEETQYF
TRBV7-9,TRBJ1-2,NA,CASSSPGSNYGYTF
TRBV7-8,TRBJ2-7,TRBD2,CASSPHVPRGRRSSYEQYF
TRBV30,TRBJ2-3,TRBD2,CAWRGRGGRADTQYF
TRBV11-2,TRBJ1-2,TRBD1,CASSLVRTGGYGYTF
TRBV2,TRBJ2-7,NA,CASTWTETYEQYF
TRBV19,TRBJ1-5,NA,CASSIRESAQPQHF
TRBV11-3,TRBJ2-7,TRBD2,CASSQGLVPTYEQYF
TRBV5-4,TRBJ1-1,NA,CASSNRREGSTEAFF
TRBV11-3,TRBJ1-1,NA,CASSLVRTEAFF
TRBV30,TRBJ1-1,TRBD1,CAWGDRPDTEAFF
TRBV5-5,TRBJ2-7,TRBD1,CASRTTGSHEQYF
TRBV28,TRBJ1-2,NA,CASSNRVGDGYTF
TRBV19,TRBJ2-1,NA,CASSIDFLVQNEQFF
TRBV6-5,TRBJ2-2,NA,CASSYSGETGELFF
TRBV7-8,TRBJ1-1,TRBD1,CASSVGQTNTEAFF
TRBV12-3/TRBV12-4,TRBJ1-2,NA,CASRHRAVYGYTF
TRBV5-4,TRBJ2-7,TRBD2,CASSLAGMVYEQYF
TRBV28,TRBJ2-7,TRBD2,CASSFTSGVSYEQYF
TRBV5-5,TRBJ1-4,TRBD1,CASSPGQGFEKLFF
TRBV14,TRBJ1-1,NA,CASSQDRAVGGPPEAFF
TRBV18,TRBJ1-1,NA,CASSPPNIGGTEAFF
TRBV2,TRBJ1-4,NA,CASSEPSTGSTNEKLFF
TRBV18,TRBJ1-2,NA,CASSPSRDYGYTF
TRBV5-1,TRBJ2-7,NA,CASSLVQGSSYEQYF
TRBV20-1,TRBJ2-1,TRBD2,CSASLGLAGGLSYNEQFF
TRBV2,TRBJ1-2,NA,CASRRFAGDYGYTF
TRBV5-4,TRBJ1-6,NA,CASSLRGGNSPLHF
TRBV29-1,TRBJ2-3,TRBD2,CSGKGTSAQYF
TRBV28,TRBJ1-1,TRBD1,CASSPRDRGAEAFF
TRBV4-2,TRBJ2-5,NA,CASSPAGTSQETQYF
TRBV18,TRBJ2-3,TRBD2,CASSPSGGTDTQYF
TRBV6-5,TRBJ2-4,TRBD1,CASSQDRGQGNIQYF
TRBV5-5,TRBJ1-5,NA,CASSAQGITNQPQHF
TRBV3-1/TRBV3-2,TRBJ1-1,TRBD1,CASSNPGQPNTEAFF
TRBV28,TRBJ1-3,NA,CASSPLWSSGNTIYF
TRBV5-1,TRBJ1-1,NA,CASSPRVNTEAFF
TRBV20-1,TRBJ2-5,TRBD1,CSASDRGRRETQYF
TRBV6-5,TRBJ2-1,NA,CASRSNSEVQFF
TRBV27,TRBJ2-1,TRBD2,CASSVSASGFNEQFF
TRBV13,TRBJ2-3,TRBD1,CASSFGQGTDTQYF
TRBV6-2/TRBV6-3,TRBJ2-6,NA,CASSYPPGPGSGANVLTF
TRBV2,TRBJ1-5,NA,CASSAEGLEQPQHF
TRBV3-1/TRBV3-2,TRBJ2-1,NA,CASSQGVGLSSYNEQFF
TRBV30,TRBJ2-7,TRBD1,CAWGAGGSYYEQYF
TRBV4-3,TRBJ1-2,NA,CASSQGLAGSNYGYTF
TRBV5-1,TRBJ2-2,NA,CASSAGTANTGELFF
TRBV10-3,TRBJ1-4,TRBD1,CAISATGGGEKLFF
TRBV30,TRBJ1-3,NA,CAWSVRRGPGNTIYF
TRBV7-9,TRBJ1-2,TRBD1,CASSLSTGDYGYTF
TRBV6-2/TRBV6-3,TRBJ1-6,TRBD1,CASSLRTGSYSPLHF
TRBV4-2,TRBJ2-2,TRBD2,CASSQEFGRGEPNTGELFF
TRBV6-5,TRBJ1-5,NA,CASSPRGSNQPQHF
TRBV29-1,TRBJ2-3,TRBD2,CSVVAGGQDTQYF
TRBV6-2/TRBV6-3,TRBJ2-2,NA,CASSYSSVTGELFF
TRBV12-3/TRBV12-4,TRBJ1-3,NA,CASSPGNTIYF
TRBV4-1,TRBJ2-1,TRBD2,CASSRGGSSYNEQFF
TRBV6-5,TRBJ2-7,TRBD2,CASSYVQRGGPYEQYF
TRBV15,TRBJ1-5,NA,CATSRAWNRNFNQPQHF